This TCR beta chain is from a study of T cells in women clearing cervical HPV infection. The CDR3 extends over 12 amino acids. V lost 5 bases and J 8 bases, leaving 11 bases between the germline ends. Germline V gene lookup returns CDR1 SGHAT and CDR2 FQNNGV. TCR beta CDR3 amplified by multiplex PCR from approximately 1,200 ng genomic DNA. This table comes from immunoSEQ multiplex PCR, and its TCRdb copy is limited to in-frame clones, with some not included. This sample's table has about 28,000 clones. General study findings and limits: TRBV6-7 relative abundance averaged approximately 0.1% in cases and under 0.2% in controls.

Details on this clone: Its antigen is unknown. Read data end 3 residues before the CDR3 end; the end is taken from the germline J gene.

The sequencing input was blood buffy coat. This clonotype was obtained from a woman aged 18 to 75 with a cervical HPV16 infection that either progressed to CIN3+ or cleared (not recorded which). The chain employs TRBV11-2 and TRBJ2-3; D unresolved. The chain's CDR3 is CASSLERSTQYF. The part of the CDR3 DNA that was read is TGTGCCAGCAGCCTCGAGCGAAGTACG. The full variable domain, its missing parts supplied by reference TRBV11-2 and TRBJ2-3, is EAGVAQSPRYKIIEKRQSVAFWCNPISGHATLYWYQQILGQGPKLLIQFQNNGVVDDSQLPKDRFSAERLKGVDSTLKIQPAKLEDSAVYLCASSLERSTQYFGPGTRLTVL.